The sequence of this T cell receptor (beta chain) was determined in a study of radiotherapy plus CTLA-4 blockade in lung cancer. At the level of the study: Among enrolled patients, less than 20% responded and approximately 33% achieved disease control.

The CDR3 contains 12 residues. Trimming took off 5 bases at V and 8 bases at J, with 12 bases between the two ends. Germline V lookup: CDR1 PRHDT, CDR2 FYEKMQ (reference sequence). Whole-study results and caveats: TCR clones of tumor origin grew in blood after radiotherapy plus ipilimumab.

It was focal radiation plus CTLA-4 blockade with ipilimumab that patients with chemo-refractory metastatic non-small-cell lung cancer received. Sequenced by immunoSEQ multiplex PCR; TCRdb stores in-frame clones only, minus some. This sample has roughly 120,000 clones; around 84% occur once, and the top ten carry about 3.3%. This clone was observed a single time. The antigen is unknown. Source: peripheral blood, taken from a patient treated with radiotherapy plus ipilimumab. This chain uses TRBV13 with TRBJ1-1; no clear D. This TCR derives from a human donor with non-small cell lung cancer that progressed on radiotherapy plus ipilimumab. Some clones in this sample may be carry-over from other donors' samples. CDR3 protein: CASSNTALEAFF. CDR3 sequence (DNA): TGTGCCAGCAGCAATACAGCCCTAGAAGCTTTCTTT.